A selection of T cell receptor beta chains follows, all from one sample in a study of OX40 agonist ivuxolimab in advanced cancers. TCRdb keeps only in-frame clones here, not all; method: immunoSEQ multiplex PCR. The sample has about 27,000 clones, around nine tenths seen once. Sequenced here: CD4+ or CD8+ T cells sorted from blood, sampled in a trial of the OX40 agonist ivuxolimab. Every receptor here comes from an adult with an advanced solid tumor such as melanoma, head and neck, liver or kidney cancer. Both conserved end residues are trimmed from each CDR3. Fields, in order: J gene, V gene, CDR3 protein.

TRBJ2-2	TRBV30	AWRGIGELF
TRBJ2-1	TRBV29-1	SVVRPNSYNEQF
TRBJ2-2	TRBV19	ASSIMGESNTGELF
TRBJ2-7	TRBV9	ASSGRDRETHEQY
TRBJ1-1	TRBV16	ASSQWQTEAF
TRBJ2-3	TRBV4-1	ASSQWTGGTDTQY
TRBJ1-5	TRBV6-5	ASSPGGGQPQH
TRBJ2-7	TRBV27	ASSLGRGYEQY
TRBJ2-7	TRBV4-1	ASSQGASNLDEQY
TRBJ1-5	TRBV6-1	ASSEGIYSNQPQH
TRBJ1-2	TRBV4-2	ASSPEEGAFGYT
TRBJ1-1	TRBV15	ATSPRRENTEAF
TRBJ2-1	TRBV4-3	ASSQEVGSLDEQF
TRBJ1-2	TRBV30	AWQTGGWGYGYT
TRBJ2-7	TRBV11-2	ASSLDSLAGRSGIYEQY
TRBJ1-3	TRBV11-2	ASSEDGNTIY
TRBJ1-1	TRBV7-8	ASSLEAGGVTEAF
TRBJ1-3	TRBV12-2	ASRLAGNAGNTIY
TRBJ2-2	TRBV7-3	ASSLGVGTGELF
TRBJ2-2	TRBV7-8	ASRRTGPSANTGELF
TRBJ1-2	TRBV5-1	ASSSGTGDGYGYT
TRBJ2-7	TRBV6-6	ASSYPTEAYEQY
TRBJ2-1	TRBV5-4	ASSLGGMGSYNEQF
TRBJ2-1	TRBV18	ASSLSGQGSSEQF
TRBJ2-3	TRBV10-3	AISESVAGGSDTQY
TRBJ2-7	TRBV28	ASSLGRSSYEQY
TRBJ2-1	TRBV7-2	ASSLGGQGYNEQF
TRBJ2-1	TRBV19	ASSPSTGWNEQF
TRBJ2-1	TRBV5-6	ASSPPSGSYNEQF
TRBJ2-1	TRBV7-3	ASSPMFGSSYNEQF
TRBJ1-1	TRBV27	ASSLGAGLNTEAF
TRBJ1-5	TRBV30	AWTSTGLNQPQH
TRBJ2-7	TRBV4-1	ASSNTGTSGREQY